These 24 T cell receptor beta chains were all obtained from the same sample, sequenced in a study of T cell responses to AZD1222 COVID-19 vaccine. This table comes from immunoSEQ multiplex PCR, and its TCRdb copy is limited to in-frame clones, with some not included. The sample includes some 98,000 clones, roughly 80% of them seen just once. The input for sequencing was peripheral blood, taken 28 days after the second AZD1222 dose. The receptor set was obtained from an adult who received the AZD1222 COVID-19 vaccine.

This clone occurred a few times. DNA of the CDR3: TGCGCCAGCAGCTTGAACAGGGAAGCTAATGAAAAACTGTTTTTT. As protein: CASSLNREANEKLFF. This rearrangement joins TRBV5-1 to TRBJ1-4, with D possibly TRBD1 on 6 matching bases. Germline CDR1 and CDR2: SGHRS and YFSETQ. The V end was cut by 1 base, the J end by 3 bases, with 10 bases between. The CDR3 contains 15 residues.

The V and J genes are TRBV29-1 and TRBJ1-5; 9 bases are a match to TRBD1. This CDR3 has 14 residues. V lost 4 bases and J lost 5; bases outside the gene matches: 6. Germline V gene data show CDR1 as SQVTM and CDR2 as ANQGSEA. The CDR3 region has the DNA TGCAGCGTTGCCGCGGGACAGGGCCATCAGCCCCAGCATTTT. Its protein product is CSVAAGQGHQPQHF.

This clone was detected once. V usage is TRBV5-1 and J usage is TRBJ2-5; D gene ambiguous. Germline V CDR1 and CDR2: SGHRS, YFSETQ. Trimming removed 4 bases from V and 2 bases from J, with 18 bases in between. The CDR3 is made up of 16 amino acids. CDR3 DNA sequence: TGCGCCAGCAGCCTGACGCAGCGACGGAATCAAGAGACCCAGTACTTC. This gives the protein CASSLTQRRNQETQYF.

The chain has TRBV5-6 and TRBJ2-2, with D possibly being TRBD2 (6 bases). From germline, CDR1 is SGHDT and CDR2 YYEEEE. The CDR3 runs to 14 residues. V shed 4 bases and J shed 5 bases, with 12 bases lying between them. Here the CDR3 reads CASSKDYPTGELFF. The CDR3 nucleotides read TGTGCCAGCAGCAAGGACTACCCAACCGGGGAGCTGTTTTTT.

The chain links TRBV4-2 to TRBJ2-7; 11 positions agree with TRBD2. The CDR3 spans 14 residues. V shed 4 bases and J 6 bases; nucleotides not matched to a gene: 5. Germline assignment: CDR1 LGHNA and CDR2 YNFKEQ. CDR3 in DNA: TGTGCCAGCAGCCCGGGACTAGCGGCCCGCGAGCAGTACTTC. Protein sequence: CASSPGLAAREQYF.

J is TRBJ1-5 and V is TRBV6-5; D is possibly TRBD1 (5 bases). This CDR3 has 14 amino acids. CDR1 MNHEY and CDR2 SVGAGI come from the germline V gene. Deletions cut 7 bases from V and 7 bases from J, with 17 bases between. The CDR3 is CASTPGGLGQPQHF. The CDR3 DNA reads as TGTGCCAGCACCCCGGGGGGTCTTGGCCAGCCCCAGCATTTT.

The V gene is TRBV15, the J gene TRBJ2-1; 10 bases fit TRBD2. CDR1 and CDR2 from the germline V gene are LNHNV and YYDKDF (reference sequence). Trimming cost V 0 bases and J 8 bases; bases outside gene matches: 13. This CDR3 comprises 18 residues. This CDR3 is CATSRDLISGGAADEQFF. Written as DNA, the CDR3 is TGTGCCACCAGCAGAGATCTTATCAGCGGGGGGGCCGCAGATGAGCAGTTCTTC.

This CDR3 is CASSYSGWNTEAFF. The CDR3 DNA reads as TGTGCCAGCAGTTACTCCGGCTGGAACACTGAAGCTTTCTTT. J is TRBJ1-1 and V is TRBV6-5; D remains ambiguous. The V end was cut by 0 bases, the J end by 1 base, with 6 bases between. The CDR3 is 14 amino acids. From germline, CDR1 is MNHEY and CDR2 SVGAGI.

The chain carries TRBV5-4 and TRBJ1-1, with TRBD1 as a possible D gene (6 bases). The CDR3 length is 15 residues. CDR1 and CDR2 from the germline V gene are SGHNT and YYREEE (reference sequence). V was shortened by 4 bases and J by 4 bases, with 17 bases between the two germline ends. The CDR3 protein is CASSPRGARTTEAFF. CDR3 coding DNA: TGTGCCAGCAGCCCTAGGGGGGCCAGGACCACTGAAGCTTTCTTT. Based on the CDR3 plus reference TRBV5-4 and TRBJ1-1, the full variable domain is ETGVTQSPTHLIKTRGQQVTLRCSSQSGHNTVSWYQQALGQGPQFIFQYYREEENGRGNFPPRFSGLQFPNYSSELNVNALELDDSALYLCASSPRGARTTEAFFGQGTRLTVV.

This chain joins TRBV6-5 and TRBJ1-1; D uncertain. V was cut by 2 bases and J by 1 base, with 8 bases left in between. The CDR3 contains 14 residues. CDR1 is MNHEY, CDR2 SVGAGI, per germline. CDR3 protein: CASSYLTTNTEAFF. DNA of the CDR3: TGTGCCAGCAGTTACCTGACCACGAACACTGAAGCTTTCTTT.

V gene TRBV20-1 combines with J gene TRBJ1-1; D uncertain. Trimming left V 7 bases short and J 9 bases short, with 6 bases between. Germline V gene data show CDR1 as DFQATT and CDR2 as SNEGSKA (reference sequence). This CDR3 has 8 residues. DNA for the CDR3: TGCAGTGGCGTTAAAGCTTTCTTT. Translation gives CSGVKAFF.

The rearrangement uses TRBV5-1 and TRBJ2-3; 8 positions agree with TRBD1. V dropped 3 bases and J dropped 4; count of bases not matched to a gene: 1. This CDR3 region has 13 residues. The V gene's germline CDR1 is SGHRS and CDR2 YFSETQ. The CDR3 sequence is CASSWTGPDTQYF. CDR3 DNA sequence: TGCGCCAGCAGCTGGACAGGGCCAGATACGCAGTATTTT.

The J gene is TRBJ1-1, the V gene TRBV28; D unresolved. CDR1 and CDR2 (germline): MDHEN, SYDVKM. Between the trimmed V and J ends, which lost 1 base and 10 bases, there was a span of 13 bases. There are 13 residues in the CDR3. CDR3 sequence: CASSLLGPLGAFF. The CDR3 region has the DNA TGTGCCAGCAGTTTATTAGGCCCGCTGGGAGCTTTCTTT.

This clone was counted a few times. The chain combines TRBV5-1 with TRBJ1-5, with D uncertain. V lost 0 bases and J 1 base, leaving 8 bases between the germline ends. CDR1 is SGHRS and CDR2 is YFSETQ in the germline V gene. CDR3 length: 15 amino acids. The CDR3 loop reads CASSLEGLSNQPQHF. In nucleotides, the CDR3 is TGCGCCAGCAGCTTGGAGGGTTTGAGCAATCAGCCCCAGCATTTT. Full variable domain (missing parts from reference TRBV5-1 and TRBJ1-5): KAGVTQTPRYLIKTRGQQVTLSCSPISGHRSVSWYQQTPGQGLQFLFEYFSETQRNKGNFPGRFSGRQFSNSRSEMNVSTLELGDSALYLCASSLEGLSNQPQHFGDGTRLSIL.

The rearrangement uses TRBV7-9 and TRBJ1-6; D might be TRBD1 (6 bases). Germline loops: CDR1 SEHNR, CDR2 FQNEAQ (reference sequence). The CDR3 is 16 residues long. V was shortened by 0 bases and J by 7 bases, with 13 bases between the two germline ends. CDR3 nucleotide sequence: TGTGCCAGCAGCTTAGCAGGAGACAGGAGGAATTCACCCCTCCACTTT. Translated: CASSLAGDRRNSPLHF.

The chain uses TRBV7-9 and TRBJ1-1; perhaps TRBD1 as D (5 bases). With 1 base removed from V and 1 base from J, the gap between germline ends came to 10 bases. The germline CDR1 and CDR2 sequences are SEHNR and FQNEAQ (reference sequence). The CDR3 spans 15 residues. The CDR3 bases are TGTGCCAGCAGCTTAGGGGGCGCGGGGAACACTGAAGCTTTCTTT. Translating gives CASSLGGAGNTEAFF. Combining the CDR3 with reference TRBV7-9 and TRBJ1-1 gives the whole variable domain DTGVSQNPRHKITKRGQNVTFRCDPISEHNRLYWYRQTLGQGPEFLTYFQNEAQLEKSRLLSDRFSAERPKGSFSTLEIQRTEQGDSAMYLCASSLGGAGNTEAFFGQGTRLTVV.

The V and J genes are TRBV6-2 or TRBV6-3 and TRBJ2-7, with a weak D call TRBD2 (5 bases). Germline loops: CDR1 MNHEY, CDR2 SVGEGT. V gave up 6 bases and J gave up 7 bases, with 25 bases separating them. The CDR3 runs to 16 residues. The CDR3 DNA follows: TGTGCCAGCAGCCCACCTCCGGTTCGGACCTCGGGGGAGCAGTACTTC. It translates to CASSPPPVRTSGEQYF.

The chain joins TRBV14 to TRBJ2-1; 8 nucleotides agree with TRBD2. After removal of 2 bases from V and 4 bases from J, the junction contained 10 bases not matched to a gene. CDR3 length: 17 amino acids. Germline CDR1 SGHDN, CDR2 FVKESK. The CDR3 bases are TGTGCCAGCAGCCAACGCCCGGGACTAGGGGATTACAATGAGCAGTTCTTC. Translation: CASSQRPGLGDYNEQFF.

This chain links TRBV7-2 with TRBJ2-1, with D tentatively TRBD2 (6 bases). Trimming took 5 bases from V and 7 from J, leaving 15 bases between them. The CDR3 has 14 residues. Germline CDR1 and CDR2: SGHTA and FQGNSA. The CDR3 nucleotides read TGTGCCAGCAGCACAGCCGGGAGATCGAATGAGCAGTTCTTC. This codes for CASSTAGRSNEQFF.

This rearrangement joins TRBV3-1 (or the pseudogene TRBV3-2) to TRBJ2-1, with TRBD2 matching 9 bases. The ends lost 4 bases at V and 9 bases at J; junction bases unmatched: 1. The CDR3 runs 12 residues. Per germline, CDR1 LGHDT and CDR2 YNNKEL (reference sequence). The CDR3 here is CASSPSGVEQFF. CDR3 coding DNA: TGTGCCAGCAGCCCTAGCGGGGTTGAGCAGTTCTTC.

This sequence joins TRBV10-3 and TRBJ2-6, with D unclear. V was clipped by 0 bases and J by 4 bases, with 13 bases between them. The CDR3 is made up of 17 amino acids. Germline-derived CDR1 and CDR2 are ENHRY and SYGVKD. In nucleotides, the CDR3 is TGTGCCATCAGTGAGTCTCTTCGGTCATTCGGGGCCAACGTCCTGACTTTC. The encoded protein is CAISESLRSFGANVLTF.

This clone was seen a few times. The genes are TRBV6-2 or TRBV6-3 and TRBJ2-1; TRBD2 matches at 12 bases. Germline CDR1 and CDR2: MNHEY and SVGEGT. This CDR3 is built from 16 residues. The J segment lost 10 bases and the V segment lost 0 bases, leaving 7 bases of the junction unmatched. CDR3 bases: TGTGCCAGCAGTTACTCGCGACTAGCGGGAGTAGGGGAGCAGTTCTTC. It codes for CASSYSRLAGVGEQFF.

J is TRBJ2-7 and V is TRBV7-8, with 9 bases aligning to TRBD1. The germline gives CDR1 SGHVS, CDR2 FQNEAQ. This CDR3 spans 15 amino acids. The ends lost 4 bases at V and 1 base at J; junction bases unmatched: 5. The CDR3 DNA follows: TGTGCCAGCAGCTGGGGACAGGGACCGTCCTACGAGCAGTACTTC. Protein product: CASSWGQGPSYEQYF.

The chain combines TRBV18 with TRBJ1-2, with TRBD1 identical over 7 bases. The germline CDR1 and CDR2 sequences are KGHSH and LQKENI. Trimming cost V 1 base and J 8 bases; bases outside gene matches: 4. This CDR3 is 13 amino acids long. The CDR3 loop is CASSPLGTEGYTF. The CDR3 coding sequence is TGTGCCAGCTCACCACTAGGGACAGAGGGCTACACCTTC.